The 10 T cell receptor beta chains presented below share a single source sample, sequenced in a study of blood T cell repertoires in COVID-19. Data came from immunoSEQ multiplex PCR; TCRdb stores just in-frame clones and leaves some out. The table includes around 210,000 clones, around nine tenths detected once. Input material: peripheral blood. The receptors stem from a man aged 50-59 years with COVID-19, enrolled during active disease.

CDR3 nucleotides: TGTGCCAGCAGGCCGGGACTAGGGGTTGGCAATGAGCAGTTCTTC. Residues: CASRPGLGVGNEQFF. The J gene is TRBJ2-1, the V gene TRBV2; 8 bases match TRBD2. CDR1 and CDR2 from the germline V gene are SNHLY and FYNNEI. This CDR3 has 15 amino acids. The trim removed 6 bases at V and 6 bases at J, leaving 10 bases unmatched. Based on the CDR3 plus reference TRBV2 and TRBJ2-1, the full variable domain is EPEVTQTPSHQVTQMGQEVILRCVPISNHLYFYWYRQILGQKVEFLVSFYNNEISEKSEIFDDQFSVERPDGSNFTLKIRSTKLEDSAMYFCASRPGLGVGNEQFFGPGTRLTVL.

This clone was observed once. The rearrangement joins TRBV5-1 to TRBJ1-4; tentative D call: TRBD1 (5 bases). CDR3 length: 15 amino acids. Trimming took off 2 bases at V and 3 bases at J, with 11 bases between the two ends. Per germline, CDR1 SGHRS and CDR2 YFSETQ. In nucleotides, the CDR3 is TGCGCCAGCAGCTTAACAGGAGAGGCTAATGAAAAACTGTTTTTT. Its translation is CASSLTGEANEKLFF.

Concerning this clone itself: Other DNA sequences in this sample translate to the same CDR3. J is TRBJ2-5 and V is TRBV7-9; tentatively, D is TRBD1 (6 bases). V was clipped by 4 bases and J by 0 bases, with 9 bases between them. Looked up from germline, CDR1 is SEHNR and CDR2 is FQNEAQ (reference sequence). The CDR3 loop spans 14 amino acids. Here the CDR3 reads CASSSGQYQETQYF. DNA of the CDR3: TGTGCCAGCAGCTCCGGACAGTACCAAGAGACCCAGTACTTC.

The chain has TRBV13 and TRBJ2-3; TRBD2 matches at 9 bases. This CDR3 contains 16 residues. Germline V CDR1 and CDR2: PRHDT, FYEKMQ (reference sequence). V shed 0 bases and J 0 bases; nucleotides not matched to a gene: 1. The CDR3 loop is CASSLGLAGSTDTQYF. The CDR3 nucleotides are TGTGCCAGCAGCTTAGGCCTAGCGGGGAGCACAGATACGCAGTATTTT.

The chain combines TRBV29-1 with TRBJ1-2, with D unresolved. V was trimmed by 6 bases and J by 4 bases, leaving 12 bases between them. The CDR3 is made up of 12 amino acids. CDR1 is SQVTM, CDR2 ANQGSEA, per germline. The DNA for the CDR3 is TGCAGCGTGGCGAGGTCCGGCTATGGCTACACCTTC. Translated: CSVARSGYGYTF.

This rearrangement joins TRBV23-1 to TRBJ2-7, with D perhaps matching TRBD1 (6 bases). TRBV23-1 is sorted into the ORF group, with uncertain function. The CDR3 sequence is 14 residues long. V was pared by 3 bases and J by 3 bases, with 12 bases between. The CDR3 DNA reads TGCGCCAGCAGTCATCCGGGGACATACTACGAGCAGTACTTC. It codes for CASSHPGTYYEQYF.

V is TRBV29-1 and J is TRBJ1-2; 8 nucleotides align to TRBD1. J gave up 7 bases and V 7 bases, and 8 bases lay outside the gene matches. Germline-derived CDR1 and CDR2 are SQVTM and ANQGSEA. CDR3 length: 12 amino acids. CDR3 loop: CSAPTGVIGYTF. CDR3 nucleotide sequence: TGCAGCGCCCCGACAGGGGTTATTGGCTACACCTTC.

The gene calls are TRBV18 and TRBJ2-7, with 7 bases that match TRBD1. The CDR3 is 13 amino acids. V dropped 2 bases and J dropped 5; count of bases not matched to a gene: 3. Germline V gives CDR1 KGHSH, CDR2 LQKENI. CDR3 sequence: CASSPTGVNEQYF. CDR3 coding DNA: TGTGCCAGCTCACCAACAGGGGTAAACGAGCAGTACTTC.

This clone was detected a few times. This chain connects TRBV7-6 to TRBJ2-3; 10 positions agree with TRBD1. The germline CDR1 and CDR2 sequences are SGHVS and FNYEAQ. V gave up 5 bases and J gave up 4 bases; unmatched junction bases: 9. CDR3 length: 16 amino acids. The CDR3 nucleotides read TGTGCCAGCAGCGGTTTAGGGGGACAGGGGTCAGATACGCAGTATTTT. Protein: CASSGLGGQGSDTQYF.

The CDR3 sequence: CATSRDPRRGEYQPQHF. Here the CDR3 DNA reads TGTGCCACCAGCAGAGATCCGAGGAGGGGAGAGTATCAGCCCCAGCATTTT. The rearrangement joins TRBV15 to TRBJ1-5; a weak D match, TRBD1 (5 bases). The germline V and J ends were trimmed by 0 bases and 5 bases, with 17 bases remaining between them. The CDR3 sequence is 17 residues long. Germline values: CDR1 LNHNV, CDR2 YYDKDF (reference sequence). The full variable domain, in which reference TRBV15 and TRBJ1-5 provide the parts outside the CDR3, is DAMVIQNPRYQVTQFGKPVTLSCSQTLNHNVMYWYQQKSSQAPKLLFHYYDKDFNNEADTPDNFQSRRPNTSFCFLDIRSPGLGDTAMYLCATSRDPRRGEYQPQHFGDGTRLSIL.